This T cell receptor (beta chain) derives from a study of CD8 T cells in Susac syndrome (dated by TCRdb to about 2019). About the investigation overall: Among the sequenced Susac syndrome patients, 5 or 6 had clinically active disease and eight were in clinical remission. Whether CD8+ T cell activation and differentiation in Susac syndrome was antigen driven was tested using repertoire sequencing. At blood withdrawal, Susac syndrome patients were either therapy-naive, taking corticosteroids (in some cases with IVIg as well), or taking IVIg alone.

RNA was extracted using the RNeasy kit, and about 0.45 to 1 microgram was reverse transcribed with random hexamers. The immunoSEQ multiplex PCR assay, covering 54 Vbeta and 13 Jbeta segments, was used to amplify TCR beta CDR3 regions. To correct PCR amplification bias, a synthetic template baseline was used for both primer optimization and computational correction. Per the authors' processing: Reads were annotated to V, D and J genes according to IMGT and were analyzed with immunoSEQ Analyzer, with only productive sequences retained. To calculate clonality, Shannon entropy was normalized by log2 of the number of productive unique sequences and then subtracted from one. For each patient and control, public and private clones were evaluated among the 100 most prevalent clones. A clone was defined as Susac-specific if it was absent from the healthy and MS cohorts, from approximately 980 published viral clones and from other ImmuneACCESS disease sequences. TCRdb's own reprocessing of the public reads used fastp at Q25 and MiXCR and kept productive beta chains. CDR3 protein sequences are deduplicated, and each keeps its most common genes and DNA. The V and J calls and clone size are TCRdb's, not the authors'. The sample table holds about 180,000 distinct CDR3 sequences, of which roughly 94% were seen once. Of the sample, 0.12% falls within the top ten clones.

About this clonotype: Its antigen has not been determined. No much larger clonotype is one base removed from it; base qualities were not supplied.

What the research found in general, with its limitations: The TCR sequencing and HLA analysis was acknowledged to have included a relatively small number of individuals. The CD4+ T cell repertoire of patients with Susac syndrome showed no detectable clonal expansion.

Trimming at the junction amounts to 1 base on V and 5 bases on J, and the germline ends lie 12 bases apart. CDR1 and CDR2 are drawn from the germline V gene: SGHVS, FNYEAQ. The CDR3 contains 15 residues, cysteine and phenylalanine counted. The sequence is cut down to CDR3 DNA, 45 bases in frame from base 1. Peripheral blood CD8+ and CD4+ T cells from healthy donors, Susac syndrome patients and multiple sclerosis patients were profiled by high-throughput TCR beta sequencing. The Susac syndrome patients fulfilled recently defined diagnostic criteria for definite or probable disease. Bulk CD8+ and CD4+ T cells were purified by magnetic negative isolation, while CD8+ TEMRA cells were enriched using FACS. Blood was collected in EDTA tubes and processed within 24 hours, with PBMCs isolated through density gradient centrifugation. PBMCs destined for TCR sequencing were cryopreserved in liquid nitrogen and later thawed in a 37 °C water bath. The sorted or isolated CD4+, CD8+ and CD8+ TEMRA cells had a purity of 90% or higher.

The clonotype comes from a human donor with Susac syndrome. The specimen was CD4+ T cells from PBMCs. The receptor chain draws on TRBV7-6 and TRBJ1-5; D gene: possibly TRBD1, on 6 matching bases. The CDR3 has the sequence CASSLDGGRDQPQHF. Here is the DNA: TGTGCCAGCAGCTTAGACGGGGGGCGAGATCAGCCCCAGCATTTT.